The sequence of this TCR beta chain was determined in a study of identifying expanded T cells in peripheral blood. The V gene's germline CDR1 is MGHDK and CDR2 SYGVNS. The CDR3 runs 12 residues. V dropped 6 bases and J dropped 5 bases, with 10 bases sitting between them. Study-wide findings and caveats: Over about two and four weeks, about 15 and 19 clones changed, versus roughly 1.1 between replicates. Across healthy donors, higher total template counts meant significantly greater approximately 2-week count variance.

The assay was immunoSEQ multiplex PCR, and TCRdb's table has in-frame clones only and misses some. The table lists about 130,000 clones, roughly 90% of them singletons. Collection occurred without any documented infections or immune events in donors. Concerning this clone itself: Its antigen remains unknown.

This TCR derives from a person aged 18 to 75 in good health. Sequencing was performed on blood. The rearrangement links TRBV25-1 to TRBJ2-5, with a possible D match to TRBD1 (5 bases). CDR3 nucleotide sequence: TGTGCCAGCAGGGGGCATTACGAGACCCAGTACTTC. It specifies CASRGHYETQYF.